The clone carrying this TCR beta chain showed up just a few times. The source of the sample is a study of Graves' ophthalmopathy and Graves' hyperthyroidism. Newly diagnosed, the hyperthyroidism patients had under 2 months' duration and were aged 18 to 65. Germline V gene data show CDR1 as MNHNS and CDR2 as SASEGT. The CDR3 contains 13 residues. V lost 6 bases and J 2 bases, leaving 10 bases between the germline ends. RNA transcripts were the template, and TCR beta CDR3 regions were amplified from them. The library came from an HTBI-primed first-round RT-PCR and a second-round multiplex PCR. TCRdb re-derived calls from the multiplex PCR reads in MiXCR, one entry per CDR3 protein. Among roughly 610,000 distinct CDR3 sequences listed, 22% were seen once.

The sequence was obtained from a woman under 30 with stable Graves' hyperthyroidism. Some clones in this sample may be carry-over from other donors' samples. The chain uses TRBV6-1 and TRBJ1-1; D unresolved. Input material: peripheral blood. The CDR3 bases are TGTGCCAGCAGGGTCGACCGCAACACTGAAGCTTTCTTT. Protein sequence: CASRVDRNTEAFF.